The following is a T cell receptor (beta chain) sequence with its context. Antigen: not known. These data originate in a study of CD4 T cells in relation to SARS-CoV-2 and coronaviruses. About the study: Controls used an HIV-1 Nef peptide pool or no peptide.

Generated by immunoSEQ multiplex PCR, the TCRdb table keeps only in-frame clones and is missing some. The data hold tens of thousands of clones, with roughly 70% observed a single time. Trimming stripped 3 bases from V and 0 bases from J, with 12 bases between. CDR1 and CDR2 (germline): LNHDA, SQIVND (reference sequence). This CDR3 contains 16 residues. Before the COVID-19 pandemic, during about 2011-2019, CD4+ T cells were taken from unexposed donors. Isolation of CD4+ T cells took place after about 9 days in culture. Cells permitting, SARS-CoV-2 S/N and four cold-coronavirus spikes were tested on unexposed-donor CD4+ T cells.

The sequence derives from a human donor in good health. V gene TRBV19 combines with J gene TRBJ1-3, with D tentatively TRBD1 (5 bases). Sequenced material: CD4+ T cells from PBMCs, cultured in vitro. In DNA, the CDR3 is TGTGCCAGTAGTATGGAAGTGGGGCCCTCTGGAAACACCATATATTTT. Its protein is CASSMEVGPSGNTIYF. Variable domain in full (rest from reference TRBV19 and TRBJ1-3): DGGITQSPKYLFRKEGQNVTLSCEQNLNHDAMYWYRQDPGQGLRLIYYSQIVNDFQKGDIAEGYSVSREKKESFPLTVTSAQKNPTAFYLCASSMEVGPSGNTIYFGEGSWLTVV.